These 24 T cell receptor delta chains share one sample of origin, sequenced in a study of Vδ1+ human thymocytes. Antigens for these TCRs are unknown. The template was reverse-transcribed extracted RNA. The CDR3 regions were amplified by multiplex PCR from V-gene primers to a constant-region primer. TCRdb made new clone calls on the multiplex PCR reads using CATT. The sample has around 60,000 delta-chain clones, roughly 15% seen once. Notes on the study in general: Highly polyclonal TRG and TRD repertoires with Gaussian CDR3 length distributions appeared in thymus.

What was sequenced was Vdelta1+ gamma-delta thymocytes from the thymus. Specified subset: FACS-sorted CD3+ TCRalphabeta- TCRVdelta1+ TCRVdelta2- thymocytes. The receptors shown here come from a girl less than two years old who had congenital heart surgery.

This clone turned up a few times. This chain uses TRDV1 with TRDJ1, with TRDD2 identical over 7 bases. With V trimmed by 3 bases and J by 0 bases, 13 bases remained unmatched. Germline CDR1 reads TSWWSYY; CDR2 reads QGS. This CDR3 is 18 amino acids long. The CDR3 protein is CALGEPAFLLLYTDKLIF. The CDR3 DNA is TGTGCTCTTGGGGAGCCCGCCTTCCTGCTCTTGTACACCGATAAACTCATCTTT.

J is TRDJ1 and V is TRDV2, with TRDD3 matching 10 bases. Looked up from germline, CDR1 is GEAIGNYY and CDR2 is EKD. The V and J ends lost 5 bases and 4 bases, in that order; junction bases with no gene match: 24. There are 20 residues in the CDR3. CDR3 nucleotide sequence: TGTGCCTGTGTCCCTGAGGGCGGGTACTGGGGGATGAGGTACATCGATAAACTCATCTTT. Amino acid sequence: CACVPEGGYWGMRYIDKLIF.

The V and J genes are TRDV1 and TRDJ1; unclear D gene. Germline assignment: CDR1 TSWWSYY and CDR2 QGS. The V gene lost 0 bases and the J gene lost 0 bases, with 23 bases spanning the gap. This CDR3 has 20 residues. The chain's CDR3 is CALGELWLQRLVPYTDKLIF. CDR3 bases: TGTGCTCTTGGGGAACTATGGCTACAGAGACTCGTCCCCTACACCGATAAACTCATCTTT.

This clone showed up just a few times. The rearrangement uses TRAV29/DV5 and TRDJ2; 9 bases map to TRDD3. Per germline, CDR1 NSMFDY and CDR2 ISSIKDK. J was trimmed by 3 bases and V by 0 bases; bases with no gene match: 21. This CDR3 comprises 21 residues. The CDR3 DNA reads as TGTGCAGCAAGCGGACTAAGTTGCCTCCTGCTGGGGGATGGTATGACAGCACAACTCTTCTTT. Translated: CAASGLSCLLLGDGMTAQLFF.

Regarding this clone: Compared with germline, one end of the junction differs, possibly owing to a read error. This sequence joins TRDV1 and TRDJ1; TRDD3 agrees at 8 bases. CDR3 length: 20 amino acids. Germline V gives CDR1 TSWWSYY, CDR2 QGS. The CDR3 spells CALRELSRAWGTQNTDKLIF. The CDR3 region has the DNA TGTGCTCTTAGGGAACTAAGTCGCGCCTGGGGGACCCAAAACACCGATAAACTCATCTTT.

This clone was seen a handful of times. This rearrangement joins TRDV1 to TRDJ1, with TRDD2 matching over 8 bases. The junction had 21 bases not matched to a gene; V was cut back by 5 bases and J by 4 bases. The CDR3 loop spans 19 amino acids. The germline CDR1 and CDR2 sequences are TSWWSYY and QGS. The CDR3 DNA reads TGTGCTCTTGGGCCACCGGCCTTCCTAGAAAAGAGAGTCATCGATAAACTCATCTTT. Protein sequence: CALGPPAFLEKRVIDKLIF.

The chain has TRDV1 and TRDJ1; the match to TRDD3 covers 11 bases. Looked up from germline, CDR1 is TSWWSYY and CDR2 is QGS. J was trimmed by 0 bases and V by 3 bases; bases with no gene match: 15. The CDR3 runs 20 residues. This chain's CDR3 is CALGDPVHWGIGTYTDKLIF. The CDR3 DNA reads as TGTGCTCTTGGGGACCCCGTACACTGGGGGATAGGAACGTACACCGATAAACTCATCTTT.

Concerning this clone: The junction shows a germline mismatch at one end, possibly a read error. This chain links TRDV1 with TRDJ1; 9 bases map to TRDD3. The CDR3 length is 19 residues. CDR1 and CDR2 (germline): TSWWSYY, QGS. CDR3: CAPGLRSGGYFDFSDKLIF. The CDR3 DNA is TGTGCTCCTGGGCTTAGATCCGGGGGATACTTTGACTTTTCCGATAAACTCATCTTT.

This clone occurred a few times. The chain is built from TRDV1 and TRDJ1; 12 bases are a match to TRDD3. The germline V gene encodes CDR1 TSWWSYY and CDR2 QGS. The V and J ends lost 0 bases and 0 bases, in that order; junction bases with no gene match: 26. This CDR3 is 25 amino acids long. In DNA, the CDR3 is TGTGCTCTTGGGGAACTAGACCTTCCTACGTCTTCCACCTGGGGGATACGCCCACACACCGATAAACTCATCTTT. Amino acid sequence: CALGELDLPTSSTWGIRPHTDKLIF.

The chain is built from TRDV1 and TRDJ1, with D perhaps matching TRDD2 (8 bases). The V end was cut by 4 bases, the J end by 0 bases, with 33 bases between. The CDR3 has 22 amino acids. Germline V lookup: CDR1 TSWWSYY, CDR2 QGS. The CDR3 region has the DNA TGTGCTCTTGGGGGGGATCCTAGCTTCCTACGGGCGGCTGGGGGTCACACCGATAAACTCATCTTT. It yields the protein CALGGDPSFLRAAGGHTDKLIF.

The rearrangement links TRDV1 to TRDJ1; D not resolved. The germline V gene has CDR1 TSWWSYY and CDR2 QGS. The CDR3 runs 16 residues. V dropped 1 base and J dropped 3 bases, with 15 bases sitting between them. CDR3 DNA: TGTGCTCTTGGGGAACGACGCGGATTGTTCTCCGATAAACTCATCTTT. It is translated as CALGERRGLFSDKLIF.

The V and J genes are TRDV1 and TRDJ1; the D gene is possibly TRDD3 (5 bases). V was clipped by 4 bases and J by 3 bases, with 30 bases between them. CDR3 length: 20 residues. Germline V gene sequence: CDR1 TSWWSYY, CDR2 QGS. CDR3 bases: TGTGCTCTTGGGGTGTATCGTCTGGGCGATCCCTCCAGAGGGGCCGATAAACTCATCTTT. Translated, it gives CALGVYRLGDPSRGADKLIF.

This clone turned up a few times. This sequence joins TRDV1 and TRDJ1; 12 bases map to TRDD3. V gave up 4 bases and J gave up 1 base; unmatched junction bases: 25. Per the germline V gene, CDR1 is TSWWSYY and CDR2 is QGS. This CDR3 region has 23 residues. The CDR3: CALGVLPTEAGGYAYQLTDKLIF. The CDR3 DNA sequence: TGTGCTCTTGGGGTACTTCCTACAGAGGCTGGGGGATACGCGTACCAACTCACCGATAAACTCATCTTT.

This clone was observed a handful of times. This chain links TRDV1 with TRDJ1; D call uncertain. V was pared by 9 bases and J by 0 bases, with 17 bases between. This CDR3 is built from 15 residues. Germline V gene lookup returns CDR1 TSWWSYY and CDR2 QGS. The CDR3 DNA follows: TGTGCTCTCAGCCCAGCCTCCCCTAACACCGATAAACTCATCTTT. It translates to CALSPASPNTDKLIF.

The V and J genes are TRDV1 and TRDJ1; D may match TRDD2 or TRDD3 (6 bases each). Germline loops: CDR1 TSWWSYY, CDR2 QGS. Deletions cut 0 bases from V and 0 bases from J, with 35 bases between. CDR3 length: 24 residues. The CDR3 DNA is TGTGCTCTTGGGGAACTAGTCTCCCTCCTACGTGAGGAGGCGTTGGTGGGGGACACCGATAAACTCATCTTT. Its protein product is CALGELVSLLREEALVGDTDKLIF.

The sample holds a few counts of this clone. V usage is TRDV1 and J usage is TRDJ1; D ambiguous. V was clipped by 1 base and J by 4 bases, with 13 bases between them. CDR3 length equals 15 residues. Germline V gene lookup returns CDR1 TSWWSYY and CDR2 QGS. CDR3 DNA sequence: TGTGCTCTTGGGGAACAGGGCAAACTTCTCGATAAACTCATCTTT. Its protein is CALGEQGKLLDKLIF.

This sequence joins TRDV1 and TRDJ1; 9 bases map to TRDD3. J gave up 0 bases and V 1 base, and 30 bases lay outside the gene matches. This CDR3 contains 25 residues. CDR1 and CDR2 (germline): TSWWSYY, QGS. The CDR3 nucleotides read TGTGCTCTTGGGGAACACGGCGAAGGGGAAACCAGTACTGGGGGACGCGGCTCTTACACCGATAAACTCATCTTT. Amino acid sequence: CALGEHGEGETSTGGRGSYTDKLIF.

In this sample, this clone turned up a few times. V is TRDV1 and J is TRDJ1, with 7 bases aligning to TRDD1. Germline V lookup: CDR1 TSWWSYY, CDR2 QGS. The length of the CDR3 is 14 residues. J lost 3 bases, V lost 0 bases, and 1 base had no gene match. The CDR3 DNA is TGTGCTCTTGGGGAACTAGAAATAGCCGATAAACTCATCTTT. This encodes CALGELEIADKLIF.

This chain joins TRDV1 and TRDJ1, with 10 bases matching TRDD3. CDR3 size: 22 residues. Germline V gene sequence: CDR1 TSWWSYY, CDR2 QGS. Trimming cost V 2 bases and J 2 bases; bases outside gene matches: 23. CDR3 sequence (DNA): TGTGCTCTTGGGGAAGGGCCGGTAAGCTACAAAGGGTTACTGGGGGATACCGATAAACTCATCTTT. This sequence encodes CALGEGPVSYKGLLGDTDKLIF.

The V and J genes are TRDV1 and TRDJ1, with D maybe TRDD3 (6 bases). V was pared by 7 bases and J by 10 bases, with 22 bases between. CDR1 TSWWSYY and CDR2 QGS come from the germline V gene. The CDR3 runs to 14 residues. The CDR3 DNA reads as TGTGCTCTTGCCTTTAGTAACCCGGGGATGGCACTCATCTTT. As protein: CALAFSNPGMALIF.

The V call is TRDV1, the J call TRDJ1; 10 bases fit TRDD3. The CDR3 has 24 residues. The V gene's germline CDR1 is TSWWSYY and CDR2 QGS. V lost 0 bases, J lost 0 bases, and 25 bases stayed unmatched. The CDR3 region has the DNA TGTGCTCTTGGGGAACTAGGAGCTCCTACTACTGGGGGATGCCGTTTGGCCAACACCGATAAACTCATCTTT. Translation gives CALGELGAPTTGGCRLANTDKLIF.

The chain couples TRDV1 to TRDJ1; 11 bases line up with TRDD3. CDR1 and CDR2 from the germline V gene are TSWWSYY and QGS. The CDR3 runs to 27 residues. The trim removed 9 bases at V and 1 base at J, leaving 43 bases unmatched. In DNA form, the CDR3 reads TGTGCTCTCAAGTGTTGGACCTACGGGCCCGCACTCCGGGTCTCTCTACTGGGGGATAAGGGCACCGATAAACTCATCTTT. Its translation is CALKCWTYGPALRVSLLGDKGTDKLIF.

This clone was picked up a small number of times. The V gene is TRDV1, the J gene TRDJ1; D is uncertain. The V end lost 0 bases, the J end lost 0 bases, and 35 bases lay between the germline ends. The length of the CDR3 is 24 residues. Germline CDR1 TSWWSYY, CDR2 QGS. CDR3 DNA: TGTGCTCTTGGGGAACTAAACTACGCTATTCCCCCCTCGGCTGGCCGACCGTACACCGATAAACTCATCTTT. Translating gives CALGELNYAIPPSAGRPYTDKLIF.

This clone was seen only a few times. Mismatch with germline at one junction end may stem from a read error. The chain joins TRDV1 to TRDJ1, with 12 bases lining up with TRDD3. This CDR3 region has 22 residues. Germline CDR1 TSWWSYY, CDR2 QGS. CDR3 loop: CALGELSSSVLGDTRYTDKLIF. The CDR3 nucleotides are TGTGCTCTTGGGGAACTGTCTTCTTCCGTACTGGGGGATACTCGGTACACCGATAAACTCATCTTC.